This T cell receptor (beta chain) was sequenced during a study of prognosis after radiotherapy for stage I lung cancer. Study information: More than 5 patients had squamous cell carcinoma and around 13 had adenocarcinoma. Following radiotherapy, a handful of patients went on to present distant metastases at a median of approximately 7 months, and more than 12 exhibited no significant progression. Study-wide findings and caveats: Gene usage of TRBV and TRBJ reportedly differed between patients with and without metastases.

Concerning this clonotype itself: Its antigen is unknown.

Amplicons of TCR beta CDR3 were generated from genomic DNA by two-round multiplex PCR. Amplification during the initial PCR round employed primers specific to each TRBV and TRBJ gene. TCRdb analysed the multiplex PCR reads with MiXCR anew, one entry per CDR3 protein. The top ten clones hold roughly 29% of a sample with nearly 35,000 distinct CDR3 sequences, about 31% of them seen once. This receptor was taken from a donor over 45 with non-small cell lung cancer. Sequences were derived from PBMCs, sampled before or after stereotactic body radiation therapy (not recorded which).

CDR3 coding DNA: TGTGCCAGCAGCCTAGGGGAGGCGAACACTGAAGCTTTCTTT. Its protein is CASSLGEANTEAFF. V usage is TRBV6-1 and J usage is TRBJ1-1; D may be TRBD1 (5 bases). V was clipped by 6 bases and J by 1 base, with 12 bases between them. This CDR3 is built from 14 residues. The germline CDR1 and CDR2 sequences are MNHNS and SASEGT.